The 31 T cell receptor beta chains listed next were all sequenced from one sample in a study of blood T cell repertoires in COVID-19. Generated by immunoSEQ multiplex PCR, the TCRdb table keeps only in-frame clones and is missing some. The sample lists 170,000 or so clones, roughly 90% occurring once. The sequenced sample was peripheral blood. These receptors came from a man aged 50 to 60 with acute or convalescent COVID-19.

The V call is TRBV28, the J call TRBJ2-3; 8 positions agree with TRBD2. This CDR3 region has 20 residues. In germline, CDR1 is MDHEN, CDR2 SYDVKM. The V and J ends lost 5 bases and 4 bases, in that order; junction bases with no gene match: 23. CDR3 sequence reads: CASSPPRRGAADALPDTQYF. In DNA, the CDR3 is TGTGCCAGCAGTCCCCCCCGGCGGGGGGCCGCGGATGCCCTCCCAGATACGCAGTATTTT.

This rearrangement joins TRBV25-1 to TRBJ1-1; 8 nucleotides agree with TRBD1. The V and J ends lost 4 bases and 0 bases, in that order; junction bases with no gene match: 7. Germline V gives CDR1 MGHDK, CDR2 SYGVNS. This CDR3 is built from 16 residues. The CDR3 nucleotides are TGTGCCAGCAGTGGACAGGGGCAAACGTTGAACACTGAAGCTTTCTTT. Its protein is CASSGQGQTLNTEAFF.

This sequence joins TRBV27 and TRBJ2-7; D unresolved. Germline V gene sequence: CDR1 MNHEY, CDR2 SMNVEV (reference sequence). The CDR3 is 14 residues long. The germline V and J ends were trimmed by 5 bases and 3 bases, with 14 bases remaining between them. The CDR3: CASSKKATRYEQYF. The CDR3 DNA reads TGTGCCAGCAGTAAAAAGGCGACTCGCTACGAGCAGTACTTC.

The chain uses TRBV29-1 and TRBJ2-5, with D perhaps TRBD1 (6 bases). The germline gives CDR1 SQVTM, CDR2 ANQGSEA. Trimming pared 7 bases from V and 5 bases from J, leaving 17 bases between. The length of the CDR3 is 13 residues. The CDR3: CSGILTGPETQYF. Written as DNA, the CDR3 is TGCAGCGGCATCTTGACAGGACCCGAGACCCAGTACTTC.

Here the CDR3 DNA reads TGCGCCAGCAGCTTGGGGGAGTCTGAAGCTTTCTTT. This codes for CASSLGESEAFF. The J gene is TRBJ1-1, the V gene TRBV5-1; D uncertain. Deletions cut 0 bases from V and 6 bases from J, with 6 bases between. Germline CDR1 reads SGHRS; CDR2 reads YFSETQ. This CDR3 is 12 amino acids long.

The chain combines TRBV29-1 with TRBJ2-2, with 7 nucleotides matching TRBD2. CDR1 is SQVTM and CDR2 is ANQGSEA in the germline V gene. V was clipped by 5 bases and J by 1 base; unmatched bases: 1. The CDR3 sequence is 13 residues long. The CDR3 reads CSVRGRNTGELFF. The CDR3 nucleotides are TGCAGCGTTCGCGGGAGGAACACCGGGGAGCTGTTTTTT.

The rearrangement links TRBV11-1 to TRBJ2-2, with 10 bases fitting TRBD2. Trimming at V came to 5 bases and at J to 4 bases, leaving 7 bases not matched to a gene. CDR1 is SGHAT and CDR2 is FQDESV in the germline V gene (reference sequence). The CDR3 runs to 16 residues. CDR3 DNA sequence: TGTGCCAGCAGCCGCAGCGGGGGGGCGAGCACCGGGGAGCTGTTTTTT. It yields the protein CASSRSGGASTGELFF.

The CDR3 coding sequence is TGTGCCAGCAGCTTAGGGGGACTGCCTCACACCTTC. Its protein product is CASSLGGLPHTF. The chain has TRBV7-3 and TRBJ1-2; D is possibly TRBD1 (5 bases). In germline, CDR1 is SGHTA, CDR2 FQGTGA. The CDR3 contains 12 residues. V dropped 2 bases and J dropped 12 bases, with 13 bases sitting between them. Filled out from reference TRBV7-3 and TRBJ1-2, the complete variable domain reads GAGVSQTPSNKVTEKGKYVELRCDPISGHTALYWYRQSLGQGPEFLIYFQGTGAADDSGLPNDRFFAVRPEGSVSTLKIQRTERGDSAVYLCASSLGGLPHTFGSGTRLTVV.

This clone was observed a handful of times. The rearrangement joins TRBV14 to TRBJ2-1; D might be TRBD2 (6 bases). The CDR3 is made up of 13 amino acids. V was shortened by 4 bases and J by 9 bases, with 13 bases between the two germline ends. Per germline, CDR1 SGHDN and CDR2 FVKESK. CDR3 DNA: TGTGCCAGCAGCCTAGGAGGGCATAGTGAGCAGTTCTTC. Its protein product is CASSLGGHSEQFF.

The J gene is TRBJ1-4, the V gene TRBV2; a weak D match, TRBD1 (6 bases). V lost 6 bases and J lost 1, with 15 bases in between. The CDR3 totals 16 residues. From germline, CDR1 is SNHLY and CDR2 FYNNEI. The CDR3 nucleotides are TGTGCCAGCAGCCAGGGGTGGTATGGAACTAATGAAAAACTGTTTTTT. Translated: CASSQGWYGTNEKLFF.

The table lists this clone with a count of one. This sequence joins TRBV6-5 and TRBJ1-2, with D maybe TRBD1 (6 bases). Per germline, CDR1 MNHEY and CDR2 SVGAGI. The germline V and J ends were trimmed by 5 bases and 2 bases, with 12 bases remaining between them. The CDR3 totals 14 residues. The CDR3 DNA reads TGTGCCAGCAGTAGGGGGGGTTCAAACTATGGCTACACCTTC. Protein sequence: CASSRGGSNYGYTF.

This sequence joins TRBV10-3 and TRBJ1-3; D perhaps matches TRBD1 (6 bases). V lost 3 bases and J lost 9, with 21 bases in between. The CDR3 length is 16 residues. CDR1 is ENHRY, CDR2 SYGVKD, per germline. The CDR3 sequence: CAISEQGIGAQGTIYF. DNA for the CDR3: TGTGCCATCAGTGAACAGGGTATTGGGGCCCAGGGCACCATATATTTT.

The rearrangement uses TRBV18 and TRBJ1-5, with TRBD1 identical over 7 bases. Trimming took 3 bases from V and 3 from J; bases not matched to a gene: 8. Per germline, CDR1 KGHSH and CDR2 LQKENI. The CDR3 is 16 amino acids. The CDR3 DNA reads as TGTGCCAGCTCACCTAACGAGGGACAGACCAATCAGCCCCAGCATTTT. It translates to CASSPNEGQTNQPQHF.

This clone was counted between two and nine times. J is TRBJ1-2 and V is TRBV7-9; 8 bases line up with TRBD1. The CDR3 has 15 amino acids. The junction had 7 bases not matched to a gene; V was cut back by 5 bases and J by 2 bases. CDR1 and CDR2 from the germline V gene are SEHNR and FQNEAQ (reference sequence). The CDR3 here is CASSPRTGMNYGYTF. In DNA, the CDR3 is TGTGCCAGCAGCCCCCGGACAGGGATGAACTATGGCTACACCTTC.

The CDR3 loop reads CASSSYSRNEQFF. The CDR3 coding sequence is TGTGCCAGCAGCTCTTACAGTCGAAATGAGCAGTTCTTC. The V call is TRBV11-2, the J call TRBJ2-1; no reliable D call. Trimming took 4 bases from V and 7 from J, leaving 11 bases between them. This CDR3 has 13 amino acids. Germline CDR1 is SGHAT and CDR2 is FQNNGV.

This chain joins TRBV5-1 and TRBJ2-7; D might be TRBD1 (6 bases). The V gene lost 0 bases and the J gene lost 2 bases, with 9 bases spanning the gap. CDR1 and CDR2 from the germline V gene are SGHRS and YFSETQ. This CDR3 contains 14 residues. The DNA of the CDR3 is TGCGCCAGCAGCTTGGCCGGGGACACCTACGAGCAGTACGTC. Protein: CASSLAGDTYEQYV.

The chain couples TRBV29-1 to TRBJ1-5, with 8 bases that match TRBD1. With V trimmed by 4 bases and J by 1 base, 6 bases remained unmatched. The CDR3 contains 15 residues. CDR1 is SQVTM, CDR2 ANQGSEA, per germline. In nucleotides, the CDR3 is TGCAGCGTTGTGGAACAGGGGGTGAGCAATCAGCCCCAGCATTTT. This encodes CSVVEQGVSNQPQHF.

The chain carries TRBV14 and TRBJ2-7; 10 bases align to TRBD1. The CDR3 runs to 11 residues. CDR1 is SGHDN, CDR2 FVKESK, per germline. The J segment lost 12 bases and the V segment lost 3 bases, leaving 2 bases of the junction unmatched. Here the CDR3 DNA reads TGTGCCAGCAGCCAGGGGACAGGGGCGTACTTC. Residues: CASSQGTGAYF. The whole variable domain, remainder taken from reference TRBV14 and TRBJ2-7, is EAGVTQFPSHSVIEKGQTVTLRCDPISGHDNLYWYRRVMGKEIKFLLHFVKESKQDESGMPNNRFLAERTGGTYSTLKVQPAELEDSGVYFCASSQGTGAYFGPGTRLTVT.

The rearrangement links TRBV19 to TRBJ1-2; a weak D match, TRBD1 (6 bases). Germline CDR1 reads LNHDA; CDR2 reads SQIVND (reference sequence). There are 14 residues in the CDR3. V lost 3 bases to trimming and J lost 7 bases, with 15 bases between them. The CDR3 protein is CASSIPRDILGYTF. The CDR3 DNA reads as TGTGCCAGTAGTATCCCCCGGGACATTCTTGGCTACACCTTC.

The chain links TRBV4-2 to TRBJ1-1; D is uncertain. This CDR3 has 15 residues. The germline gives CDR1 LGHNA, CDR2 YNFKEQ. V lost 0 bases and J 7 bases, leaving 15 bases between the germline ends. The CDR3 is CASSQDRAGRHEAFF. The CDR3 DNA reads TGTGCCAGCAGCCAAGATCGGGCGGGTCGGCATGAAGCTTTCTTT.

This clone was detected once. The chain uses TRBV10-2 and TRBJ2-3, with 9 bases that match TRBD2. Trimming took 8 bases from V and 4 from J; bases not matched to a gene: 10. Germline CDR1 reads WSHSY; CDR2 reads SAAADI. There are 15 residues in the CDR3. For the CDR3, the DNA is TGCGCCAGCGGGGGGGTAGCGGGAGCCCCAGATACGCAGTATTTT. Amino acids: CASGGVAGAPDTQYF.

This chain joins TRBV15 and TRBJ1-1; 7 bases fit TRBD1. Germline V CDR1 and CDR2: LNHNV, YYDKDF (reference sequence). The CDR3 runs to 16 residues. Trimming took 0 bases from V and 4 from J; bases not matched to a gene: 8. This CDR3 reads CATSREEGAVSTEAFF. Written as DNA, the CDR3 is TGTGCCACCAGCAGAGAGGAGGGGGCTGTAAGCACTGAAGCTTTCTTT.

V gene TRBV5-1 combines with J gene TRBJ2-1; 11 bases align to TRBD2. Trimming at V came to 5 bases and at J to 7 bases, leaving 11 bases not matched to a gene. CDR1 and CDR2 (germline): SGHRS, YFSETQ. The CDR3 covers 16 residues. CDR3 DNA: TGCGCCAGCAGTCTACCCCTAGCGGGGGGTCGGAATGAGCAGTTCTTC. Residues: CASSLPLAGGRNEQFF.

There are a few counts of this clone. The chain links TRBV19 to TRBJ1-6; weak D call: TRBD1 (5 bases). Germline lookup yields CDR1 LNHDA and CDR2 SQIVND (reference sequence). CDR3 length: 15 residues. Trimming removed 6 bases from V and 12 bases from J, with 21 bases in between. The CDR3 nucleotides are TGTGCCAGTAGGCGATACAGCGTTCCGGGGGAACCCCTCCACTTT. Translated, it gives CASRRYSVPGEPLHF.

The CDR3: CASSPFRVATNEKLFF. CDR3 nucleotides: TGTGCCAGCTCACCATTCAGGGTTGCAACTAATGAAAAACTGTTTTTT. This chain links TRBV18 with TRBJ1-4, with D maybe TRBD1 (5 bases). Trimming left V 2 bases short and J 0 bases short, with 10 bases between. Per germline, CDR1 KGHSH and CDR2 LQKENI. The CDR3 covers 16 residues.

The V and J genes are TRBV29-1 and TRBJ2-7; 10 bases fit TRBD2. Trimming took 0 bases from V and 2 from J; bases not matched to a gene: 4. Germline lookup yields CDR1 SQVTM and CDR2 ANQGSEA. CDR3 size: 15 residues. CDR3: CSVEDLAGVPYEQYF. In nucleotides, the CDR3 is TGCAGCGTTGAAGACCTAGCGGGAGTTCCCTACGAGCAGTACTTC.

The chain is built from TRBV2 and TRBJ1-3; D possibly corresponds to TRBD1 (5 bases). Germline values: CDR1 SNHLY, CDR2 FYNNEI. V was clipped by 4 bases and J by 2 bases, with 12 bases between them. CDR3 length: 15 residues. CDR3 coding DNA: TGTGCCAGCAGTGTCGGGCAGGGTGCTGGAAACACCATATATTTT. It is translated as CASSVGQGAGNTIYF.

V usage is TRBV7-2 and J usage is TRBJ1-3; unclear D gene. The V gene lost 5 bases and the J gene lost 0 bases, with 11 bases spanning the gap. The V gene's germline CDR1 is SGHTA and CDR2 FQGNSA. The CDR3 consists of 15 residues. The CDR3, as DNA: TGTGCCAGCAGCCTCGGTCGTTTCTCTGGAAACACCATATATTTT. It yields the protein CASSLGRFSGNTIYF.

This chain connects TRBV27 to TRBJ1-1, with D perhaps matching TRBD1 (5 bases). Looked up from germline, CDR1 is MNHEY and CDR2 is SMNVEV (reference sequence). The CDR3 contains 16 residues. Between the trimmed V and J ends, which lost 1 base and 1 base, there was a span of 13 bases. The CDR3 sequence: CASSLWGGGENTEAFF. The CDR3 region has the DNA TGTGCCAGCAGTTTATGGGGTGGAGGGGAGAACACTGAAGCTTTCTTT.

This clone has a single count. The rearrangement links TRBV5-6 to TRBJ1-4; 9 bases agree with TRBD1. The CDR3 runs 15 residues. The trim removed 0 bases at V and 5 bases at J, leaving 2 bases unmatched. Germline CDR1 and CDR2: SGHDT and YYEEEE. The CDR3 sequence: CASSLGDRENEKLFF. The CDR3 DNA sequence: TGTGCCAGCAGCTTGGGGGACAGGGAGAATGAAAAACTGTTTTTT.

This clone was detected once. The chain joins TRBV20-1 to TRBJ2-3; 7 nucleotides agree with TRBD2. The germline V gene has CDR1 DFQATT and CDR2 SNEGSKA (reference sequence). V lost 3 bases and J lost 2; bases outside the gene matches: 5. This CDR3 is 14 amino acids long. The CDR3 DNA follows: TGCAGTGCTAGTTCACTAGCGCCCACAGATACGCAGTATTTT. Protein sequence: CSASSLAPTDTQYF.